The sample holds a few counts of the clone carrying this T cell receptor beta chain. What it binds is unknown. This sample was included in a study of T cells in Graves' hyperthyroidism and ophthalmopathy. Amplified TCR beta CDR3 regions came from RNA transcripts. When the TCR CDR3 underwent first-round RT-PCR, the HTBI primer set was used. TCRdb independently ran MiXCR on the multiplex PCR reads; one entry per CDR3 protein. This sample has more than 450,000 distinct CDR3 sequences, with 14% found just once. Each patient was aged 18 to 65 and had newly diagnosed hyperthyroidism of under 2 months' duration. Clinical symptoms, serum thyroxine, TRAb, thyroid ultrasound and orbital computed tomography informed diagnoses. Germline lookup yields CDR1 SEHNR and CDR2 FQNEAQ (reference sequence). V gave up 3 bases and J gave up 4 bases, with 15 bases separating them. The CDR3 contains 15 residues. General study findings and limits: The majority of expanded thyroid clonotypes above 0.001 also appeared in blood. Ophthalmopathy stood apart from stable hyperthyroidism in a 13 V-J model.

This clonotype was obtained from a woman in her thirties or forties with Graves' hyperthyroidism. The chain recombines TRBV7-9 with TRBJ2-5, with D perhaps matching TRBD1 (6 bases). Material: blood. The DNA for the CDR3 is TGTGCCAGCAGCTTCGGGGCCAGGGGTGGAGAGACCCAGTACTTC. Translation: CASSFGARGGETQYF.